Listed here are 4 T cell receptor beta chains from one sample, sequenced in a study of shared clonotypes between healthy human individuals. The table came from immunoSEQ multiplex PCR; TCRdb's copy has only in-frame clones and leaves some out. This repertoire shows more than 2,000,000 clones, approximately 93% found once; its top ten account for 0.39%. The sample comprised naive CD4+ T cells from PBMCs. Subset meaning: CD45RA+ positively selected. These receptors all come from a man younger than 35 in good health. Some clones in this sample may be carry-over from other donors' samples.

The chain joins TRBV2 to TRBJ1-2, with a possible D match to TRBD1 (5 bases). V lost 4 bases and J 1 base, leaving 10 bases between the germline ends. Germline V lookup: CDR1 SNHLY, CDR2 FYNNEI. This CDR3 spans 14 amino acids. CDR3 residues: CASSGDGGNYGYTF. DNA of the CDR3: TGTGCCAGCAGTGGGGATGGGGGTAACTATGGCTACACCTTC. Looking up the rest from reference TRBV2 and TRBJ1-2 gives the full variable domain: EPEVTQTPSHQVTQMGQEVILRCVPISNHLYFYWYRQILGQKVEFLVSFYNNEISEKSEIFDDQFSVERPDGSNFTLKIRSTKLEDSAMYFCASSGDGGNYGYTFGSGTRLTVV.

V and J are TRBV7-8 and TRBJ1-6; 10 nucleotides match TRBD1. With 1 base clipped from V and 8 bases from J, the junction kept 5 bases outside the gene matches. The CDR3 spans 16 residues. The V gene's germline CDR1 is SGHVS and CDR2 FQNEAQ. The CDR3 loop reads CASSLVRDRGHSPLHF. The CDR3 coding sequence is TGTGCCAGCAGCTTAGTCCGGGACAGGGGTCATTCACCCCTCCACTTT.

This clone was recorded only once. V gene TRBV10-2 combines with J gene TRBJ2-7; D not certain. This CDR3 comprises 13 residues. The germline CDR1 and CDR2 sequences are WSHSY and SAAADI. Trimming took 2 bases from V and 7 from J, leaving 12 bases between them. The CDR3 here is CASSERHSGEQYF. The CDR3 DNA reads TGCGCCAGCAGTGAGCGACACAGTGGAGAGCAGTACTTC.

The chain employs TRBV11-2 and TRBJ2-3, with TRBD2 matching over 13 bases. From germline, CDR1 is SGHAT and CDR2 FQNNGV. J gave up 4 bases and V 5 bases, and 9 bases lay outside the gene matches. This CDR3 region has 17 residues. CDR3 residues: CASSRTSGRGTPDTQYF. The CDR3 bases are TGTGCCAGCAGCAGAACTAGCGGGAGGGGGACCCCAGATACGCAGTATTTT.